This T cell receptor beta chain derives from a study of human T cells and chemical hapten exposure. Study overall: Subjects had 2% DPC placed on about 2 cm by about 2 cm of upper inner arm skin for sensitization. Broader study findings: Positively correlated with patch test score were the counts of PT1 expanded TCRs. TCRs above 1 in 1000 frequency did not change with DPC sensitization.

TCRdb reprocessed the RACE reads with MiXCR, giving one entry per CDR3 protein. The sample contains under 300,000 distinct CDR3 sequences, roughly 8.9% of which appear only once. The CDR3 length is 14 residues. Trimming took 5 bases from V and 7 from J; bases not matched to a gene: 7. CDR1 is MNHEY and CDR2 is SMNVEV in the germline V gene (reference sequence). This clonotype was picked up many times. Antigen: not known. Time point given: pre-sensitization, week 0. Treatment noted: therapeutic diphenylcyclopropenone sensitization with weekly scalp DPC. This clonotype was sampled from a woman aged 40 to 50 with alopecia areata. Some clones in this sample may be carry-over from other donors' samples. This specimen consisted of whole blood, obtained in connection with sensitization to the hapten diphenylcyclopropenone (DPC). V and J are TRBV27 and TRBJ1-4, with 7 nucleotides matching TRBD1. The CDR3 nucleotides are TGTGCCAGCAGTCGAGGGGGCAGCGGTGAAAAACTGTTTTTT. Translating it yields CASSRGGSGEKLFF.